This is a list of T cell receptor beta chains from one sample in a study of CD4 T cells in relation to SARS-CoV-2 and coronaviruses. Profiled with immunoSEQ multiplex PCR; TCRdb holds only in-frame clones, not every one. Among about 38,000 clones listed, more than 75% were seen once. The material sequenced was memory CD4+ T cells from PBMCs. These receptors were collected from an adult with COVID-19. Both conserved end residues are part of each CDR3. D genes are given only for firm matches. Part of the rows lack a size; the others show once, few, many or a class for expanded clones.

j_gene: TRBJ2-1
v_gene: TRBV18
d_gene: NA
abundance: NA
CDR3nt: TGTGCCAGCTCACCACCGTCCGGCGGCTACAATGAGCAGTTCTTC
CDR3aa: CASSPPSGGYNEQFF

j_gene: TRBJ2-3
v_gene: TRBV7-2
d_gene: TRBD2
abundance: NA
CDR3nt: TGTGCCAGCAGCTCGCGGGGGGGCAGTGGCACAGATACGCAGTATTTT
CDR3aa: CASSSRGGSGTDTQYF

j_gene: TRBJ2-4
v_gene: TRBV10-3
d_gene: TRBD1
abundance: NA
CDR3nt: TGTGCCATCAGTGAAGAGGGACAGGTAAACATTCAGTACTTC
CDR3aa: CAISEEGQVNIQYF

j_gene: TRBJ2-3
v_gene: TRBV11-1
d_gene: NA
abundance: few
CDR3nt: TGTGCCAGCAGCTTGGACAGAATCAGCACAGATACGCAGTATTTT
CDR3aa: CASSLDRISTDTQYF

j_gene: TRBJ1-2
v_gene: TRBV19
d_gene: TRBD1
abundance: NA
CDR3nt: TGTGCCAGTAGGGACAGGGCGCCGGGCTACACCTTC
CDR3aa: CASRDRAPGYTF

j_gene: TRBJ1-1
v_gene: TRBV4-2
d_gene: NA
abundance: NA
CDR3nt: TGTGCCAGCATAAACACTGAAGCTTTCTTT
CDR3aa: CASINTEAFF

j_gene: TRBJ2-7
v_gene: TRBV11-2
d_gene: NA
abundance: NA
CDR3nt: TGTGCCAGCAGCATCCCCCGAGGAATCGGGCAGTACTTC
CDR3aa: CASSIPRGIGQYF

j_gene: TRBJ1-2
v_gene: TRBV6-1
d_gene: NA
abundance: NA
CDR3nt: TGTGCCAGCAGTGAAAGTCAAAAGAACTATGGCTACACCTTC
CDR3aa: CASSESQKNYGYTF

j_gene: TRBJ1-2
v_gene: TRBV30
d_gene: NA
abundance: few
CDR3nt: TGTGCCTGGAGTCCAGGACAGACGAGGGGCTATGGCTACACCTTC
CDR3aa: CAWSPGQTRGYGYTF

j_gene: TRBJ2-3
v_gene: TRBV20-1
d_gene: TRBD1
abundance: NA
CDR3nt: TGCAGTGCTAGTGGACCGGGACAGGGGGCCGGCAGAGCTGGCACAGATACGCAGTATTTT
CDR3aa: CSASGPGQGAGRAGTDTQYF

j_gene: TRBJ1-5
v_gene: TRBV5-8
d_gene: NA
abundance: once
CDR3nt: TGTGCCAGCAGCTCTATAGTGGTTCAGCCCCAGCATTTT
CDR3aa: CASSSIVVQPQHF

j_gene: TRBJ1-2
v_gene: TRBV18
d_gene: TRBD1
abundance: NA
CDR3nt: TGTGCCAGCTCACCGCCTTCGGGACAGGGAGGAACGTTTGGCTACACCTTC
CDR3aa: CASSPPSGQGGTFGYTF

j_gene: TRBJ2-1
v_gene: TRBV4-3
d_gene: NA
abundance: once
CDR3nt: TGCGCCAGCAGCCAGGGATCCAACAGGCGAAGCAATGAGCAGTTCTTC
CDR3aa: CASSQGSNRRSNEQFF

j_gene: TRBJ2-6
v_gene: TRBV9
d_gene: TRBD1
abundance: NA
CDR3nt: TGTGCCAGCAGCGTAGCTCTTCAGACAGGGTCTGGGGCCAACGTCCTGACTTTC
CDR3aa: CASSVALQTGSGANVLTF

j_gene: TRBJ1-2
v_gene: TRBV4-2
d_gene: NA
abundance: NA
CDR3nt: TGTGCCAGCAGCCAAAGCTCGGGGGTAGGCTATGGCTACACCTTC
CDR3aa: CASSQSSGVGYGYTF

j_gene: TRBJ2-7
v_gene: TRBV6-2/TRBV6-3
d_gene: TRBD1
abundance: NA
CDR3nt: TGTGCCAGCAGTTACTCGATAAGGACAGGGGACCTTAACCGCTACGAGCAGTACTTC
CDR3aa: CASSYSIRTGDLNRYEQYF

j_gene: TRBJ2-3
v_gene: TRBV11-2
d_gene: NA
abundance: NA
CDR3nt: TGTGCCAGCAGCTTAGTAGCCAGGGGTGGGTCAGATACGCAGTATTTT
CDR3aa: CASSLVARGGSDTQYF

j_gene: TRBJ1-5
v_gene: TRBV6-6
d_gene: TRBD1
abundance: NA
CDR3nt: TGTGCCAGCAGCCAGACAGGGGTGGGGCAGCCCCAGCATTTT
CDR3aa: CASSQTGVGQPQHF

j_gene: TRBJ2-7
v_gene: TRBV2
d_gene: NA
abundance: once
CDR3nt: TGTGCCAGCAGTCTCGGGCCCCAGCCCTACGAGCAGTACTTC
CDR3aa: CASSLGPQPYEQYF

j_gene: TRBJ1-6
v_gene: TRBV5-1
d_gene: TRBD1
abundance: NA
CDR3nt: TGCGCCAGCAGCTTGGTTCCGGGACAGGAAGGGATTTGGTCACCCCTCCACTTT
CDR3aa: CASSLVPGQEGIWSPLHF

j_gene: TRBJ2-1
v_gene: TRBV6-6
d_gene: NA
abundance: NA
CDR3nt: TGTGCCAGCAGTTACGAGGGGGGGGGAAAAAATGAGCAGTTCTTC
CDR3aa: CASSYEGGGKNEQFF

j_gene: TRBJ2-1
v_gene: TRBV9
d_gene: NA
abundance: NA
CDR3nt: TGTGCCAGCAGCGTAGTCGCGGCGCCCACGTCCCAGTTCTTC
CDR3aa: CASSVVAAPTSQFF

j_gene: TRBJ2-2
v_gene: TRBV9
d_gene: TRBD2
abundance: NA
CDR3nt: TGTGCCAGCAGCGTAGTAGGGAGCGGGGTTATCACCGGGGAGCTGTTTTTT
CDR3aa: CASSVVGSGVITGELFF

j_gene: TRBJ1-3
v_gene: TRBV19
d_gene: NA
abundance: few
CDR3nt: TGTGCCAGTAGTCTAGCTTCTGGAAACACCATATATTTT
CDR3aa: CASSLASGNTIYF

j_gene: TRBJ2-7
v_gene: TRBV15
d_gene: TRBD1
abundance: NA
CDR3nt: TGTGCCACCAGCACCGGGACAGGGTGGTCCTACGAGCAGTACTTC
CDR3aa: CATSTGTGWSYEQYF

j_gene: TRBJ2-2
v_gene: TRBV21-1
d_gene: NA
abundance: NA
CDR3nt: TGTGCCAGCAGCAAAGCCGATATGGGGCTTGGCACCGGGGAGCTGTTTTTT
CDR3aa: CASSKADMGLGTGELFF

j_gene: TRBJ1-2
v_gene: TRBV6-5
d_gene: TRBD1
abundance: NA
CDR3nt: TGTGCCAGCAGCCTAGAGACAGGGTATAGTGGCTACACCTTC
CDR3aa: CASSLETGYSGYTF

j_gene: TRBJ1-2
v_gene: TRBV7-9
d_gene: NA
abundance: NA
CDR3nt: TGTGCCAGCAGCTTCAGAACTGATTCTAACTATGGCTACACCTTC
CDR3aa: CASSFRTDSNYGYTF

j_gene: TRBJ1-2
v_gene: TRBV12-3/TRBV12-4
d_gene: TRBD1
abundance: NA
CDR3nt: TGTGCCAGCAGCTGGGACAGGAACTATGGCTACACCTTC
CDR3aa: CASSWDRNYGYTF

j_gene: TRBJ2-1
v_gene: TRBV7-2
d_gene: NA
abundance: NA
CDR3nt: TGTGCCAGCAGCCCCCCGCGGGGGCCCTCCTACAATGAGCAGTTCTTC
CDR3aa: CASSPPRGPSYNEQFF

j_gene: TRBJ2-7
v_gene: TRBV7-2
d_gene: NA
abundance: NA
CDR3nt: TGTGCCAGCAGCCCCCGGGGGACCTACGAGCAGTACTTC
CDR3aa: CASSPRGTYEQYF

j_gene: TRBJ2-5
v_gene: TRBV14
d_gene: TRBD2
abundance: NA
CDR3nt: TGTGCCAGCAGCGCCGACGGGGGACTACCCCAAGAGACCCAGTACTTC
CDR3aa: CASSADGGLPQETQYF

j_gene: TRBJ2-7
v_gene: TRBV30
d_gene: TRBD2
abundance: NA
CDR3nt: TGTGCCTGGAGTGCCCCCCCCGGGGACTATAAGTACGAGCAGTACTTC
CDR3aa: CAWSAPPGDYKYEQYF

j_gene: TRBJ2-2
v_gene: TRBV5-1
d_gene: NA
abundance: NA
CDR3nt: TGCGCCAGCAGTCTGCAGCGCCAGTCGAACACCGGGGAGCTGTTTTTT
CDR3aa: CASSLQRQSNTGELFF

j_gene: TRBJ2-5
v_gene: TRBV28
d_gene: NA
abundance: NA
CDR3nt: TGTGCCAGCAGTTTTCAGGACGGGGGTGGAGAGACCCAGTACTTC
CDR3aa: CASSFQDGGGETQYF

j_gene: TRBJ1-2
v_gene: TRBV6-5
d_gene: NA
abundance: NA
CDR3nt: TGTGCCAGCAGTTACGCGGACAGAGCGACGTATGGCTACACCTTC
CDR3aa: CASSYADRATYGYTF

j_gene: TRBJ2-7
v_gene: TRBV11-3
d_gene: TRBD1
abundance: NA
CDR3nt: TGTGCCAGCAGCTTAGATGGTGTAGGGGGCACTTACGAGCAGTACTTC
CDR3aa: CASSLDGVGGTYEQYF

j_gene: TRBJ1-5
v_gene: TRBV5-6
d_gene: NA
abundance: NA
CDR3nt: TGTGCCAGCAGCTTGGTTTCGGGTAATCAGCCCCAGCATTTT
CDR3aa: CASSLVSGNQPQHF

j_gene: TRBJ1-4
v_gene: TRBV6-5
d_gene: TRBD1
abundance: NA
CDR3nt: TGTGCCAGCAGACCTACAGGGGGAGCGGCGGTAAAACTGTTTTTT
CDR3aa: CASRPTGGAAVKLFF

j_gene: TRBJ1-2
v_gene: TRBV20-1
d_gene: TRBD1
abundance: few
CDR3nt: TGCAGTGCTAGTCATGGACAGGTCCACACCTTC
CDR3aa: CSASHGQVHTF

j_gene: TRBJ2-3
v_gene: TRBV7-9
d_gene: NA
abundance: NA
CDR3nt: TGTGCCAGCAGGTCCCCAGTTGGCGGCCAACCACGGGGCACAGATACGCAGTATTTT
CDR3aa: CASRSPVGGQPRGTDTQYF

j_gene: TRBJ2-1
v_gene: TRBV7-3
d_gene: NA
abundance: NA
CDR3nt: TGTGCCAGCAGCTTCAATTCGTTATCCTACAATGAGCAGTTCTTC
CDR3aa: CASSFNSLSYNEQFF

j_gene: TRBJ2-2
v_gene: TRBV19
d_gene: NA
abundance: once
CDR3nt: TGTGCCAGTAGTGTCCGTTCGGGCCGGACGCCTGGGGAGCTGTTTTTT
CDR3aa: CASSVRSGRTPGELFF

j_gene: TRBJ1-2
v_gene: TRBV11-2
d_gene: NA
abundance: NA
CDR3nt: TGTGCCAGCAGCTTAGGGCAGGGACCTGGCTACACCTTC
CDR3aa: CASSLGQGPGYTF

j_gene: TRBJ1-1
v_gene: TRBV11-2
d_gene: NA
abundance: NA
CDR3nt: TGTGCCAGCAGCAAAAACACTGAAGCTTTCTTT
CDR3aa: CASSKNTEAFF

j_gene: TRBJ2-1
v_gene: TRBV10-3
d_gene: NA
abundance: NA
CDR3nt: TGTGCCATCAGTTCTAACGGGGGATCACGGCAGTTCTTC
CDR3aa: CAISSNGGSRQFF

j_gene: TRBJ1-1
v_gene: TRBV5-1
d_gene: NA
abundance: NA
CDR3nt: TGCGCCAGCAGCTTGGAGTTAGCAGGGAGTGAAGCTTTCTTT
CDR3aa: CASSLELAGSEAFF

j_gene: TRBJ2-3
v_gene: TRBV5-8
d_gene: TRBD2
abundance: NA
CDR3nt: TGTGCCAGCACTCCGCGGGGGGGCGCTGGAGATACGCAGTATTTT
CDR3aa: CASTPRGGAGDTQYF

j_gene: TRBJ1-1
v_gene: TRBV6-5
d_gene: NA
abundance: NA
CDR3nt: TGTGCCAGCAGTTACCAAGTTTCGAACACTGAAGCTTTCTTT
CDR3aa: CASSYQVSNTEAFF

j_gene: TRBJ2-7
v_gene: TRBV5-4
d_gene: TRBD1
abundance: NA
CDR3nt: TGTGCCAGCAGGGATGGACAGGGGACAACCTACGAGCAGTACTTC
CDR3aa: CASRDGQGTTYEQYF

j_gene: TRBJ1-3
v_gene: TRBV10-3
d_gene: NA
abundance: NA
CDR3nt: TGTGCCATCAAGGAGGCGAACTCTGGAAACACCATATATTTT
CDR3aa: CAIKEANSGNTIYF

j_gene: TRBJ1-4
v_gene: TRBV5-1
d_gene: NA
abundance: NA
CDR3nt: TGCGCCAGCAGCTTGGCCAATTCTAATGAAAAACTGTTTTTT
CDR3aa: CASSLANSNEKLFF

j_gene: TRBJ2-1
v_gene: TRBV5-1
d_gene: TRBD1
abundance: few
CDR3nt: TGCGCCAGCAGCCAAGGACAGGGGTCGGGTTTCTGGTTCTTC
CDR3aa: CASSQGQGSGFWFF